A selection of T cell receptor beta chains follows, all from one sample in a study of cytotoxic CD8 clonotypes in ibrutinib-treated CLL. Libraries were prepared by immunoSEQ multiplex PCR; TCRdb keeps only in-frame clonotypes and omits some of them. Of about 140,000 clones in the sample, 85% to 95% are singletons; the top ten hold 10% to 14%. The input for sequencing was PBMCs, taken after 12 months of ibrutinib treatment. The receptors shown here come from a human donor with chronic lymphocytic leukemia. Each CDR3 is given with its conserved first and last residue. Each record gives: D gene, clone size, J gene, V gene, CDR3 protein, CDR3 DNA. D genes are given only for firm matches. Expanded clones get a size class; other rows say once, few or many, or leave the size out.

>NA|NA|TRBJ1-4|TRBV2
CASSPGLRGEKLFF
TGTGCCAGCAGTCCGGGACTGAGGGGTGAAAAACTGTTTTTT
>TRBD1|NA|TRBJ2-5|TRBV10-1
CASRTDRGRQETQYF
TGCGCCAGCAGGACGGACAGGGGGCGACAAGAGACCCAGTACTTC
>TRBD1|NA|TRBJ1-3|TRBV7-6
CASSLTGTGPGNTIYF
TGTGCCAGCAGCTTAACCGGGACAGGGCCCGGAAACACCATATATTTT
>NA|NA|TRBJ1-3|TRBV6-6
CASSYSETAGNTIYF
TGTGCCAGCAGTTACTCGGAGACAGCTGGAAACACCATATATTTT
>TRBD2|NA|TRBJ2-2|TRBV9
CASSAPGGGELFF
TGTGCCAGCAGCGCCCCGGGAGGTGGGGAGCTGTTTTTT
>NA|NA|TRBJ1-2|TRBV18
CASSPSADYGYTF
TGTGCCAGCTCACCGTCGGCAGACTATGGCTACACCTTC
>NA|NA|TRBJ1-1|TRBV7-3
CASSLDPNTEAFF
TGTGCCAGCAGCCTGGACCCGAACACTGAAGCTTTCTTT
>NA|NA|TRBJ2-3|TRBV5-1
CASKNEGGTDTQYF
TGCGCCAGCAAAAATGAGGGGGGGACAGATACGCAGTATTTT
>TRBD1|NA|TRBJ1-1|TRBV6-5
CASRLRGAPNTEAFF
TGTGCCAGCAGGCTCAGGGGGGCCCCGAACACTGAAGCTTTCTTT
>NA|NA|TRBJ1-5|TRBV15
CATSRDLDISNQPQHF
TGTGCCACCAGCAGAGATCTAGACATTAGCAATCAGCCCCAGCATTTT
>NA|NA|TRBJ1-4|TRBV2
CASSVYNEKLFF
TGTGCCAGCAGTGTATATAATGAAAAACTGTTTTTT
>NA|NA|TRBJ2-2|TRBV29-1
CSVEGGRRTGELFF
TGCAGCGTTGAAGGGGGGCGTAGAACCGGGGAGCTGTTTTTT
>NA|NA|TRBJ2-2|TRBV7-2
CASSGTVWTGELFF
TGTGCCAGCAGCGGGACTGTATGGACCGGGGAGCTGTTTTTT
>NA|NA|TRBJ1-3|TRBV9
CASSFDDFSGNTIYF
TGTGCCAGCAGCTTCGACGATTTCTCTGGAAACACCATATATTTT
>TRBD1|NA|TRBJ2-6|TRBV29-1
CSITGGEGANVLTF
TGCAGCATAACAGGGGGTGAGGGGGCCAACGTCCTGACTTTC
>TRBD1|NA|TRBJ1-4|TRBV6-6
CASSSNRDRVDEKLFF
TGTGCCAGCAGTTCCAACCGGGACAGGGTTGACGAAAAACTGTTTTTT
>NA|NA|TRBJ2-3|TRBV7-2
CASSFSGPDTQYF
TGTGCCAGCAGCTTCTCGGGGCCAGATACGCAGTATTTT
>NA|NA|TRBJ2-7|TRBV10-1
CASSDIDREYEQYF
TGCGCCAGCAGTGACATCGACCGTGAATACGAGCAGTACTTC
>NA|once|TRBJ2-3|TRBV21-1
CASSKVRVTDTQYF
TGTGCCAGCAGCAAAGTTAGGGTCACAGATACGCAGTATTTT
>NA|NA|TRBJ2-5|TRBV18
CASSPPGRKETQYF
TGTGCCAGCTCACCTCCGGGACGGAAAGAGACCCAGTACTTC
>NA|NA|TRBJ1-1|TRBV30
CAWSPQRAPFF
TGTGCCTGGAGTCCCCAGCGGGCACCTTTCTTT
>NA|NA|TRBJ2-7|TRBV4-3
CASSQVVGPSQEQYF
TGCGCCAGCAGCCAAGTCGTGGGACCCTCACAGGAGCAGTACTTC
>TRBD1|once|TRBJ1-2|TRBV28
CASSLDRGLDGYTF
TGTGCCAGCAGTCTGGACAGGGGGCTTGATGGCTACACCTTC
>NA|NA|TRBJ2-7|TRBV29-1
CSVAGASVNEQYF
TGCAGCGTTGCCGGGGCTAGCGTGAACGAGCAGTACTTC
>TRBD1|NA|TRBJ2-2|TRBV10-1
CASSSGTANTGELFF
TGCGCCAGCAGTTCCGGGACAGCGAACACCGGGGAGCTGTTTTTT
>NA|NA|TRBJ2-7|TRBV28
CASSIHRAYEQYF
TGTGCCAGCAGTATTCACAGGGCCTACGAGCAGTACTTC
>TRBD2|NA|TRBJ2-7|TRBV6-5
CASSPTGLAYEQYF
TGTGCCAGCAGCCCGACGGGACTAGCCTACGAGCAGTACTTC
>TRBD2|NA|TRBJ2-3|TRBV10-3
CAIRPITSGSITDTQYF
TGTGCCATCAGACCGATCACTAGCGGGAGTATCACAGATACGCAGTATTTT
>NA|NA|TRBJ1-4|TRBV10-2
CASSEAWGVEEKLFF
TGCGCCAGCAGTGAGGCGTGGGGGGTTGAGGAAAAACTGTTTTTT
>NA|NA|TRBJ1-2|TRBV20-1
CKRTGIHGYTF
TGCAAAAGAACAGGGATACATGGCTACACCTTC
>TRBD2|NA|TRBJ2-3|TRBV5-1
CASSAASGGRYDTQYF
TGCGCCAGCAGCGCGGCTAGCGGGGGGCGATACGATACGCAGTATTTT
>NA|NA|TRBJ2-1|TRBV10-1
CASSEALNEQFF
TGCGCCAGCAGTGAGGCTCTTAATGAGCAGTTCTTC
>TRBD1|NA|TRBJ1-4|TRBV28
CASSLEGAVNEKLFF
TGTGCCAGCAGTTTAGAGGGGGCGGTGAATGAAAAACTGTTTTTT
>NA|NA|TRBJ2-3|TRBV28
CASSSGAEPADTQYF
TGTGCCAGCAGCTCCGGGGCGGAGCCGGCAGATACGCAGTATTTT
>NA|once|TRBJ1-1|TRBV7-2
CASSVNTEAFF
TGTGCCAGCAGTGTAAACACTGAAGCTTTCTTT
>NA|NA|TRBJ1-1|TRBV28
CASSLVSPRWTEAFF
TGTGCCAGCAGTTTAGTGTCGCCGCGATGGACTGAAGCTTTCTTT
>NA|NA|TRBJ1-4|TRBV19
CASSIRQGSEKLFF
TGTGCCAGTAGTATACGGCAGGGCAGTGAAAAACTGTTTTTT
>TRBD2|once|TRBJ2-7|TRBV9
CASSGAGGPGEQYF
TGTGCCAGCTCCGGGGCGGGAGGGCCGGGGGAGCAGTACTTC
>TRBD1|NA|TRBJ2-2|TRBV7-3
CASSASGTVNTGELFF
TGTGCCAGCAGCGCCTCCGGGACAGTGAACACCGGGGAGCTGTTTTTT
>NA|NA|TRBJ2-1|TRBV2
CASSSWTTSNEQFF
TGTGCCAGCAGTTCTTGGACTACCAGTAATGAGCAGTTCTTC
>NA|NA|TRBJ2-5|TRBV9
CASSVVGAGETQYF
TGTGCCAGCAGCGTAGTAGGGGCGGGAGAGACCCAGTACTTC
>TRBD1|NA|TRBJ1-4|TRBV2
CASSRQGFNEKLFF
TGTGCCAGCAGTCGACAGGGGTTTAATGAAAAACTGTTTTTT
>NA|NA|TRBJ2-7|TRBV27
CASSPYGGVHEQYF
TGTGCCAGCAGCCCCTATGGGGGAGTGCACGAGCAGTACTTC
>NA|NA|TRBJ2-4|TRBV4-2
CASSQDFGTDIQYF
TGTGCCAGCAGCCAAGATTTTGGCACGGACATTCAGTACTTC
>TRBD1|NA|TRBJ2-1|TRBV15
CATSRRTGTGWDEQFF
TGTGCCACCAGCAGACGGACCGGGACAGGGTGGGATGAGCAGTTCTTC
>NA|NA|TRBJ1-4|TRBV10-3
CAISPGRKGSTNEKLFF
TGTGCCATCAGCCCAGGGAGGAAGGGTTCGACTAATGAAAAACTGTTTTTT
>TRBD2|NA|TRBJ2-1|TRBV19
CASISYGTSLFF
TGTGCCAGTATAAGCTACGGGACTAGTTTGTTCTTC
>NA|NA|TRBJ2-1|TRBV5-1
CASSPHLLARAYNEQFF
TGCGCCAGCAGCCCTCACCTCCTAGCGAGGGCCTACAATGAGCAGTTCTTC
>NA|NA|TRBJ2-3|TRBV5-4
CASSLGGVWGEGDTQYF
TGTGCCAGCAGCTTGGGCGGAGTGTGGGGGGAAGGAGATACGCAGTATTTT
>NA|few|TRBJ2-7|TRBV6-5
CASSYTPGVTSEYF
TGTGCCAGCAGTTACACCCCGGGAGTTACGAGCGAGTACTTC
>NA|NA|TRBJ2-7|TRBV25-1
CASSESGSGLSYEQYF
TGTGCCAGCAGTGAATCGGGTAGCGGACTATCCTACGAGCAGTACTTC
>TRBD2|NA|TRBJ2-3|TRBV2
CASRGRGSTDTQYF
TGTGCCAGCAGGGGGCGGGGGAGCACAGATACGCAGTATTTT
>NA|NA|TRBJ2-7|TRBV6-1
CASVLADNEQYF
TGTGCCAGCGTCCTGGCGGATAACGAGCAGTACTTC